Included here is one TCR beta chain sequence, with context. As yet, its antigen is unknown. This specimen belongs to a study of a mutant IDH1 vaccine in newly diagnosed glioma. The CDR3 length is 18 residues. V was shortened by 5 bases and J by 4 bases, with 23 bases between the two germline ends. CDR1 is SGHAT, CDR2 FQNNGV, per germline. Time point denoted: week 35, safety follow-up. Each vaccine dose was 300 ug of mutant IDH1 20-mer peptide, with topical imiquimod. The repertoire was sequenced with immunoSEQ multiplex PCR; TCRdb's copy has only in-frame clones and lacks some. This sample has approximately 30,000 clones, with 79% found just once.

This clonotype originated in a woman in her twenties or thirties with glioma. Some clones in this sample may be carry-over from other donors' samples. The sample in question was PBMCs, obtained from a glioma patient whose treatment included an IDH1 peptide vaccine. The chain employs TRBV11-2 and TRBJ2-2, with TRBD1 as a possible D gene (7 bases). For the CDR3, the DNA is TGTGCCAGCAGCCCGGGGGCCACCGGGACAGAATCCACCGGGGAGCTGTTTTTT. Translating gives CASSPGATGTESTGELFF.